The subject of this entry is one T cell receptor beta chain. The antigen remains undetermined. The sample belongs to a study of T cell responses to AZD1222 COVID-19 vaccine. Points from the study as a whole: There were vaccine-associated CD4 TCRs across spike, dominant at 160-218 and 743-854. Sampling captured repertoires only after the peak T cell response. The donor group comprised mostly white British people and more females; the analysis possibly underestimated clonal diversity.

TCRdb's copy holds only in-frame clones and misses some; the assay was immunoSEQ multiplex PCR. The sample consists of under 150,000 clones, around nine tenths of them appearing once. The CDR3 contains 17 residues. V lost 1 base, J lost 1 base, and 14 bases lay in between. Germline CDR1 reads LGHDT; CDR2 reads YNNKEL (reference sequence). Sequenced here: peripheral blood, sampled on day 0 of AZD1222 vaccination. The sequence derives from an adult in good health. The chain recombines TRBV3-1 (or the pseudogene TRBV3-2) with TRBJ1-5; D not resolved. The CDR3 reads CASSQGGWARSNQPQHF. DNA of the CDR3: TGTGCCAGCAGCCAAGGGGGATGGGCACGAAGCAATCAGCCCCAGCATTTT.